A single sample is the source of the 32 T cell receptor beta chains below, sequenced in a study of T cell responses to AZD1222 COVID-19 vaccine. Libraries were prepared by immunoSEQ multiplex PCR; TCRdb keeps only in-frame clonotypes and omits some of them. This table holds over 90,000 clones, 70% to 90% found once. This specimen consisted of peripheral blood, obtained 28 days after the second AZD1222 dose. The source is an adult who received the AZD1222 COVID-19 vaccine.

The rearrangement joins TRBV28 to TRBJ1-1, with D unresolved. Germline-derived CDR1 and CDR2 are MDHEN and SYDVKM. With 6 bases removed from V and 0 bases from J, the gap between germline ends came to 8 bases. The CDR3 is 13 residues long. CDR3 in amino acids: CASSFGLNTEAFF. CDR3 DNA sequence: TGTGCCAGCAGCTTCGGGCTGAACACTGAAGCTTTCTTT.

The CDR3 spells CASSLQTGSLHNEQFF. Here the CDR3 DNA reads TGTGCCAGCAGTCTACAGACAGGCAGTCTCCACAATGAGCAGTTCTTC. The chain uses TRBV27 and TRBJ2-1, with a possible D match to TRBD1 (6 bases). Germline CDR1 MNHEY, CDR2 SMNVEV (reference sequence). Trimming removed 5 bases from V and 5 bases from J, with 19 bases in between. CDR3 length: 16 residues.

The CDR3 DNA follows: TGTGCCAGTAGTATAGAACGGACAGCGGTTTACTCACCCCTCCACTTT. Residues: CASSIERTAVYSPLHF. This chain joins TRBV19 and TRBJ1-6; a weak D match, TRBD1 (6 bases). V was trimmed by 0 bases and J by 10 bases, leaving 16 bases between them. In germline, CDR1 is LNHDA, CDR2 SQIVND (reference sequence). The length of the CDR3 is 16 residues. Looking up the rest from reference TRBV19 and TRBJ1-6 gives the full variable domain: DGGITQSPKYLFRKEGQNVTLSCEQNLNHDAMYWYRQDPGQGLRLIYYSQIVNDFQKGDIAEGYSVSREKKESFPLTVTSAQKNPTAFYLCASSIERTAVYSPLHFGNGTRLTVT.

The rearrangement links TRBV5-1 to TRBJ2-3; 7 nucleotides match TRBD1. Germline V CDR1 and CDR2: SGHRS, YFSETQ. The V gene end was trimmed by 6 bases and the J gene end by 2 bases; junction bases not matched to a gene: 6. The CDR3 is made up of 14 amino acids. The chain's CDR3 is CASTPGQTTDTQYF. CDR3 coding DNA: TGCGCCAGCACTCCGGGACAGACCACAGATACGCAGTATTTT.

The V and J genes are TRBV30 and TRBJ1-4, with 8 bases fitting TRBD1. The CDR3 contains 16 residues. Trimming cost V 4 bases and J 0 bases; bases outside gene matches: 7. Germline V gene sequence: CDR1 GTSNPN, CDR2 SVGIG (reference sequence). The CDR3 sequence: CAWKGQGLATNEKLFF. CDR3 nucleotide sequence: TGTGCCTGGAAAGGACAGGGCCTTGCAACTAATGAAAAACTGTTTTTT. The variable domain in full, with the rest retrieved from reference TRBV30 and TRBJ1-4, is SQTIHQWPATLVQPVGSPLSLECTVEGTSNPNLYWYRQAAGRGLQLLFYSVGIGQISSEVPQNLSASRPQDRQFILSSKKLLLSDSGFYLCAWKGQGLATNEKLFFGSGTQLSVL.

This chain joins TRBV2 and TRBJ2-6, with 10 bases lining up with TRBD1. With V trimmed by 5 bases and J by 1 base, 5 bases remained unmatched. CDR1 and CDR2 (germline): SNHLY, FYNNEI. The CDR3 runs 17 residues. The CDR3 loop is CASSRQGAGSGANVLTF. The CDR3 bases are TGTGCCAGCAGTAGACAGGGGGCTGGGTCTGGGGCCAACGTCCTGACTTTC.

This chain uses TRBV3-1 (or the pseudogene TRBV3-2) with TRBJ2-5; 8 positions match TRBD1. The CDR3 contains 13 residues. Germline loops: CDR1 LGHDT, CDR2 YNNKEL (reference sequence). V dropped 7 bases and J dropped 4; count of bases not matched to a gene: 5. In DNA form, the CDR3 reads TGTGCCAGCACCCTACAGGGGGGAGAGACCCAGTACTTC. It codes for CASTLQGGETQYF.

This clone was seen a few times. The CDR3 sequence is CASSFEMGGYTF. The CDR3 nucleotides read TGTGCCAGCAGTTTTGAGATGGGCGGCTACACCTTC. The V gene is TRBV12-3 or TRBV12-4, the J gene TRBJ1-2; D is undetermined. V dropped 3 bases and J dropped 8 bases, with 10 bases sitting between them. The CDR3 length is 12 residues.

Only one count was recorded for this clone. This chain connects TRBV18 to TRBJ1-2, with 7 bases that match TRBD1. V trimming: 0 bases; J trimming: 2 bases; junction bases outside the gene matches: 9. Germline CDR1 and CDR2: KGHSH and LQKENI. The CDR3 loop spans 17 amino acids. CDR3 region: CASSPPDDREDNYGYTF. CDR3 coding DNA: TGTGCCAGCTCACCACCGGACGACAGGGAGGACAACTATGGCTACACCTTC.

V usage is TRBV28 and J usage is TRBJ2-7, with a tentative D call TRBD1 (6 bases). With 6 bases removed from V and 0 bases from J, the gap between germline ends came to 18 bases. This CDR3 region has 16 residues. The germline V gene encodes CDR1 MDHEN and CDR2 SYDVKM. The CDR3 sequence is CASSLLTGHFSYEQYF. The CDR3 bases are TGTGCCAGCAGCCTCCTGACAGGACACTTCTCCTACGAGCAGTACTTC.

This rearrangement joins TRBV28 to TRBJ1-3; D remains ambiguous. Germline V CDR1 and CDR2: MDHEN, SYDVKM. The V end lost 5 bases, the J end lost 1 base, and 12 bases lay between the germline ends. CDR3 length equals 15 residues. The CDR3 coding sequence is TGTGCCAGCAGTAAGGGTGGGGTTTCTGGAAACACCATATATTTT. Amino acids: CASSKGGVSGNTIYF.

The rearrangement links TRBV7-2 to TRBJ2-5, with TRBD1 matching 11 bases. V shed 5 bases and J 2 bases; nucleotides not matched to a gene: 7. CDR3 length: 16 amino acids. Germline-derived CDR1 and CDR2 are SGHTA and FQGNSA. The chain's CDR3 is CASSANRDRGQETQYF. Written as DNA, the CDR3 is TGTGCCAGCAGCGCCAACCGGGACAGGGGGCAAGAGACCCAGTACTTC.

This clone was observed once. The chain recombines TRBV24-1 with TRBJ2-1; 9 nucleotides match TRBD1. V shed 3 bases, J shed 4 bases, and the junction held 6 bases outside the gene matches. The CDR3 sequence is 16 residues long. CDR1 and CDR2 from the germline V gene are KGHDR and SFDVKD. CDR3 nucleotide sequence: TGTGCCACCAGTGATCTGACAGGGGGGGAGTACAATGAGCAGTTCTTC. It specifies CATSDLTGGEYNEQFF.

About this clone: One end of the junction varies from germline; a read error may be responsible. The gene calls are TRBV29-1 and TRBJ2-7, with a possible D match to TRBD1 (6 bases). CDR3 length equals 14 residues. Germline CDR1 and CDR2: SQVTM and ANQGSEA. The CDR3 coding sequence is TGCAGCGCTGAAGGGGGACGTAATGGCTACGAGCAGTACTTC. Its translation: CSAEGGRNGYEQYF.

The rearrangement links TRBV5-4 to TRBJ2-5; D might be TRBD1 or TRBD2, each matching 5 bases. Trimming cost V 1 base and J 3 bases, with 10 bases left between them. Germline CDR1 SGHNT, CDR2 YYREEE (reference sequence). This CDR3 spans 14 amino acids. CDR3 nucleotides: TGTGCCAGCAGCTTGACGGGACCAGAAGAGACCCAGTACTTC. Residues: CASSLTGPEETQYF.

The rearrangement joins TRBV3-1 (or the pseudogene TRBV3-2) to TRBJ1-6; 8 bases match TRBD1. The germline CDR1 and CDR2 sequences are LGHDT and YNNKEL (reference sequence). The J segment lost 7 bases and the V segment lost 0 bases, leaving 2 bases of the junction unmatched. The CDR3 is 15 amino acids. The CDR3 sequence is CASSQDYRGNSPLHF. The DNA of the CDR3 is TGTGCCAGCAGCCAAGATTACAGGGGGAATTCACCCCTCCACTTT.

DNA for the CDR3: TGTGCCAGCAGCTCCCTGCCGGGACAGGGGCACACTGAAGCTTTCTTT. Translation gives CASSSLPGQGHTEAFF. The chain couples TRBV7-6 to TRBJ1-1; TRBD1 agrees at 10 bases. CDR1 and CDR2 (germline): SGHVS, FNYEAQ. The CDR3 is 16 amino acids. V lost 4 bases and J lost 3; bases outside the gene matches: 8. The complete variable domain, with remaining parts taken from reference TRBV7-6 and TRBJ1-1, reads GAGVSQSPRYKVTKRGQDVALRCDPISGHVSLYWYRQALGQGPEFLTYFNYEAQQDKSGLPNDRFSAERPEGSISTLTIQRTEQRDSAMYRCASSSLPGQGHTEAFFGQGTRLTVV.

This clone was observed once. The chain employs TRBV6-5 and TRBJ2-5, with TRBD1 as a possible D gene (6 bases). The CDR3 runs 15 residues. Between the trimmed V and J ends, which lost 4 bases and 9 bases, there was a span of 21 bases. Germline assignment: CDR1 MNHEY and CDR2 SVGAGI. DNA for the CDR3: TGTGCCAGCAGTTCTCTGACAGGCGCCCGGGTGGCCCAGTACTTC. Residues: CASSSLTGARVAQYF.

The CDR3 loop is CASSYPPYEQYF. CDR3 DNA: TGTGCCAGCAGTTACCCGCCCTACGAGCAGTACTTC. The chain is built from TRBV6-5 and TRBJ2-7; D not resolved. Germline CDR1 reads MNHEY; CDR2 reads SVGAGI. This CDR3 has 12 amino acids. The ends were cut back, 2 bases at V and 2 bases at J, with 4 bases in the middle.

The sample holds one count of this clone. The chain couples TRBV2 to TRBJ2-3, with 8 bases identical to TRBD1. Losses at the gene ends were 8 bases for V and 8 bases for J; bases not matched to a gene: 21. The CDR3 consists of 17 residues. Germline V gene data show CDR1 as SNHLY and CDR2 as FYNNEI. This chain's CDR3 is CASEELGRQGKSGTQYF. In DNA, the CDR3 is TGTGCCAGCGAAGAGTTGGGTCGACAGGGGAAGTCTGGTACGCAGTATTTT.

The chain joins TRBV11-2 to TRBJ2-3, with D unresolved. Trimming stripped 4 bases from V and 8 bases from J, with 19 bases between. The germline V gene has CDR1 SGHAT and CDR2 FQNNGV. The CDR3 runs 15 residues. The CDR3 loop reads CASSSFLFTRGTQYF. The CDR3 DNA follows: TGTGCCAGCAGCTCCTTCCTCTTCACACGCGGTACGCAGTATTTT.

This chain connects TRBV12-3 or TRBV12-4 to TRBJ1-1, with D tentatively TRBD1 (5 bases). The CDR3 consists of 13 residues. The V end lost 5 bases, the J end lost 1 base, and 8 bases lay between the germline ends. CDR3 sequence: CASSVRGNTEAFF. CDR3 DNA sequence: TGTGCCAGCAGTGTTAGGGGGAACACTGAAGCTTTCTTT.

The chain joins TRBV7-2 to TRBJ2-7; 8 bases match TRBD2. CDR1 and CDR2 from the germline V gene are SGHTA and FQGNSA. With 5 bases clipped from V and 0 bases from J, the junction kept 6 bases outside the gene matches. This CDR3 has 15 amino acids. DNA for the CDR3: TGTGCCAGCAGCCTCCGGGGGGGTGGCTCCTACGAGCAGTACTTC. Its protein is CASSLRGGGSYEQYF.

The rearrangement links TRBV7-6 to TRBJ2-1; D is tentatively TRBD1 or TRBD2 (5 bases each). This CDR3 is built from 13 residues. Trimming left V 7 bases short and J 6 bases short, with 13 bases between. Germline V gene sequence: CDR1 SGHVS, CDR2 FNYEAQ. The CDR3 DNA reads as TGTGCCAGCACGGTGGGGGAACCCAATGAGCAGTTCTTC. Its translation: CASTVGEPNEQFF.

V gene TRBV5-5 combines with J gene TRBJ1-2; D is unclear. Deletions cut 0 bases from V and 7 bases from J, with 10 bases between. Germline CDR1 and CDR2: SGHKS and YYEKEE (reference sequence). The CDR3 runs to 13 residues. CDR3 amino acids: CASSLARSAGYTF. CDR3 nucleotide sequence: TGTGCCAGCAGCTTGGCCAGGTCCGCTGGCTACACCTTC.

The CDR3 here is CASSFRPGTGRGSYNSPLHF. For the CDR3, the DNA is TGCGCCAGCAGCTTTCGTCCCGGGACAGGGAGAGGCTCCTATAATTCACCCCTCCACTTT. The chain combines TRBV5-1 with TRBJ1-6; 9 nucleotides match TRBD1. Germline V gives CDR1 SGHRS, CDR2 YFSETQ. The CDR3 runs 20 residues. V shed 2 bases and J 0 bases; nucleotides not matched to a gene: 12.

Ten or more counts support this clone. The V and J genes are TRBV2 and TRBJ1-2; D possibly corresponds to TRBD1 (5 bases). V lost 8 bases and J 0 bases, leaving 16 bases between the germline ends. The CDR3 consists of 15 residues. Germline CDR1 SNHLY, CDR2 FYNNEI. The CDR3 sequence is CASPRDSSTNYGYTF. In DNA form, the CDR3 reads TGTGCCAGCCCTAGAGACAGCTCAACTAACTATGGCTACACCTTC. The complete variable domain, with remaining parts taken from reference TRBV2 and TRBJ1-2, reads EPEVTQTPSHQVTQMGQEVILRCVPISNHLYFYWYRQILGQKVEFLVSFYNNEISEKSEIFDDQFSVERPDGSNFTLKIRSTKLEDSAMYFCASPRDSSTNYGYTFGSGTRLTVV.

V gene TRBV6-5 combines with J gene TRBJ1-6; D perhaps matches TRBD1 (5 bases). Germline CDR1 reads MNHEY; CDR2 reads SVGAGI. The CDR3 has 14 residues. V was clipped by 10 bases and J by 2 bases, with 12 bases between them. The CDR3: CATTRGAYNSPLHF. Here the CDR3 DNA reads TGTGCCACCACACGAGGGGCCTATAATTCACCCCTCCACTTT.

This clone was seen a single time. As DNA, the CDR3 is TGTGCCAGCACGCTCATCCCCTCGAACACTGAAGCTTTCTTT. It yields the protein CASTLIPSNTEAFF. V gene TRBV28 combines with J gene TRBJ1-1, with no clear D. The CDR3 totals 14 residues. V was trimmed by 7 bases and J by 1 base, leaving 13 bases between them. Germline V gives CDR1 MDHEN, CDR2 SYDVKM.

The count of this clone is one. The chain has TRBV19 and TRBJ1-1; D is perhaps TRBD1 (6 bases). There are 16 residues in the CDR3. V lost 6 bases to trimming and J lost 0 bases, with 17 bases between them. Looked up from germline, CDR1 is LNHDA and CDR2 is SQIVND (reference sequence). The CDR3 spells CASRLTPGHMNTEAFF. CDR3 sequence (DNA): TGTGCCAGTAGACTGACGCCGGGACACATGAACACTGAAGCTTTCTTT. The full variable domain, rest sourced from reference TRBV19 and TRBJ1-1, is DGGITQSPKYLFRKEGQNVTLSCEQNLNHDAMYWYRQDPGQGLRLIYYSQIVNDFQKGDIAEGYSVSREKKESFPLTVTSAQKNPTAFYLCASRLTPGHMNTEAFFGQGTRLTVV.

J is TRBJ2-1 and V is TRBV27; 7 positions agree with TRBD1. The CDR3 is made up of 19 amino acids. With V trimmed by 1 base and J by 7 bases, 19 bases remained unmatched. Germline V gives CDR1 MNHEY, CDR2 SMNVEV (reference sequence). The CDR3 spells CASSLYGGQGVLELNEQFF. The CDR3 nucleotides are TGTGCCAGCAGTTTATATGGTGGCCAGGGGGTCCTTGAATTGAATGAGCAGTTCTTC.

The chain couples TRBV18 to TRBJ2-5; D not resolved. CDR1 is KGHSH, CDR2 LQKENI, per germline. The CDR3 consists of 15 residues. V lost 1 base and J 4 bases, leaving 13 bases between the germline ends. CDR3 coding DNA: TGTGCCAGCTCACCACTAGGGTCCTTAAGAGAGACCCAGTACTTC. Translating gives CASSPLGSLRETQYF.